These 9 T cell receptor beta chains came from one sample sequenced in a study of shared clonotypes between healthy human individuals. Method: immunoSEQ multiplex PCR; TCRdb's copy keeps in-frame clones and lacks some. The sample has some 500,000 clones, roughly 95% seen once. The sequencing sample was made of naive CD4+ T cells sorted from blood. Stated subset: CD45RA+ positively selected. These receptors were taken from a woman aged 30 to 39 in good health.

The V gene is TRBV7-9, the J gene TRBJ2-7, with D possibly matching TRBD1 (7 bases). Germline assignment: CDR1 SEHNR and CDR2 FQNEAQ (reference sequence). CDR3 size: 12 residues. V gave up 5 bases and J gave up 6 bases, with 11 bases separating them. CDR3 bases: TGTGCCAGCAGCCCCCAGGGGGGCGAGCAGTACTTC. Translated: CASSPQGGEQYF.

The chain carries TRBV2 and TRBJ2-3, with D possibly being TRBD2 (6 bases). CDR1 SNHLY and CDR2 FYNNEI come from the germline V gene. V shed 8 bases and J shed 6 bases, with 15 bases lying between them. The CDR3 contains 13 residues. The CDR3 nucleotides read TGTGCCAGCGGAGGGACGGGGCAGGATACGCAGTATTTT. It yields the protein CASGGTGQDTQYF.

On this clone: One junction end disagrees with the germline gene, perhaps due to a read error. V gene TRBV28 combines with J gene TRBJ2-1, with TRBD2 as a possible D gene (6 bases). The germline CDR1 and CDR2 sequences are MDHEN and SYDVKM. The CDR3 extends over 13 amino acids. The CDR3 DNA sequence: TGTGCCAGCAGACGGGACTCCAACAATGAGCAGTTCTTC. This gives the protein CASRRDSNNEQFF.

The rearrangement joins TRBV29-1 to TRBJ2-7; D may be TRBD1 (6 bases). Between the trimmed V and J ends, which lost 4 bases and 2 bases, there was a span of 12 bases. CDR3 length: 13 residues. Germline lookup yields CDR1 SQVTM and CDR2 ANQGSEA. The CDR3 DNA follows: TGCAGCGTTGGGAACAGGGCGCCCTACGAGCAGTACTTC. This sequence encodes CSVGNRAPYEQYF.

About this clone itself: The identical CDR3 is also encoded by other nucleotide sequences in the sample. V and J are TRBV19 and TRBJ1-5; tentative D call: TRBD1 (5 bases). Germline V gene lookup returns CDR1 LNHDA and CDR2 SQIVND (reference sequence). Trimming left V 3 bases short and J 7 bases short, with 10 bases between. The CDR3 is 13 amino acids. CDR3 protein: CASSIQGGQPQHF. CDR3 nucleotide sequence: TGTGCCAGTAGTATCCAGGGAGGGCAGCCCCAGCATTTT.

The chain combines TRBV7-9 with TRBJ2-3, with D unclear. The germline V gene encodes CDR1 SEHNR and CDR2 FQNEAQ (reference sequence). V shed 1 base and J shed 6 bases, with 20 bases lying between them. This CDR3 has 17 amino acids. Here the CDR3 reads CASSLVIGPESSDTQYF. For the CDR3, the DNA is TGTGCCAGCAGCTTAGTTATCGGACCAGAGTCGTCTGATACGCAGTATTTT.

CDR3 DNA sequence: TGTGCCAGCAGCCCTTGGACAGGCACAGATACGCAGTATTTT. This encodes CASSPWTGTDTQYF. The chain uses TRBV7-9 and TRBJ2-3, with D maybe TRBD1 (6 bases). This CDR3 is 14 amino acids long. Germline CDR1 and CDR2: SEHNR and FQNEAQ (reference sequence). Trimming stripped 5 bases from V and 1 base from J, with 10 bases between.

V gene TRBV2 combines with J gene TRBJ2-3, with TRBD1 identical over 7 bases. Losses at the gene ends were 1 base for V and 6 bases for J; bases not matched to a gene: 4. The CDR3 is 14 residues long. Germline lookup yields CDR1 SNHLY and CDR2 FYNNEI. The CDR3 bases are TGTGCCAGCAGTGAAGGCAGGGGGTTGGATACGCAGTATTTT. Its translation: CASSEGRGLDTQYF.

The CDR3 nucleotides read TGTGCCAGCAGCAGGACTAGCACAGATACGCAGTATTTT. Residues: CASSRTSTDTQYF. The V gene is TRBV9, the J gene TRBJ2-3, with a weak D call TRBD2 (5 bases). Looked up from germline, CDR1 is SGDLS and CDR2 is YYNGEE. Deletions cut 4 bases from V and 0 bases from J, with 6 bases between. The CDR3 is made up of 13 amino acids.